This T cell receptor beta chain is from a study of blood T cell repertoires in COVID-19. Sequencing used immunoSEQ multiplex PCR; TCRdb keeps in-frame clones, though not all of them. The sample records 85,000 to 100,000 clones, 75% to 85% being singletons. Germline V gives CDR1 SGHRS, CDR2 YFSETQ. The CDR3 has 17 amino acids. J lost 8 bases, V lost 3 bases, and 11 bases had no gene match. The receptor comes from a human donor in a cohort sampled during active COVID-19. The rearrangement joins TRBV5-1 to TRBJ2-1; 13 nucleotides match TRBD2. Sequenced material: peripheral blood. CDR3 protein: CASSYGTSGTPWDEQFF. The CDR3 coding sequence is TGCGCCAGCAGCTATGGGACTAGCGGGACCCCCTGGGATGAGCAGTTCTTC.